This T cell receptor beta chain was recovered during a study of cytomegalovirus exposure and HLA in healthy donors. Study-wide findings and caveats: Per published reports, the classifier diagnosed cytomegalovirus status with high specificity and sensitivity. Subsequent analysis showed first-cohort TCR clusters tending to co-occur in roughly 130 validation repertoires.

CDR1 LGHNA and CDR2 YNFKEQ come from the germline V gene. Trimming cost V 4 bases and J 2 bases, with 15 bases left between them. The CDR3 totals 17 residues. The donors were members of the validation cohort comprising about 130 subjects, separate from the approximately 700-subject first cohort. As concerns this clone: What it recognizes is unknown. Other DNA sequences within the sample encode an identical CDR3.

Generated by immunoSEQ multiplex PCR, the TCRdb table keeps only in-frame clones and is missing some. Of about 150,000 clones in the sample, more than 85% are singletons; the top ten hold roughly 0.7%. The TCR was taken from a man between 18 and 35 years old in good health and CMV-seronegative. This chain links TRBV4-2 with TRBJ1-6; TRBD1 is a possible D gene (5 bases). Material: PBMCs. The CDR3 spells CASSPLGQGTYNSPLHF. The CDR3 DNA reads as TGTGCCAGCAGCCCGCTGGGCCAGGGAACCTATAATTCACCCCTCCACTTT.